What follows are 3 T cell receptor beta chains derived from one specimen sequenced in a study of T cell repertoires in cytomegalovirus infection. TCRdb reprocessed the reads via MiXCR and lists one record per CDR3 protein. This table holds around 740,000 distinct CDR3 sequences, 35% to 45% found once. The sample taken for sequencing was PBMCs. Receptor source: a human donor in good health (CMV status not recorded). Some clones in this sample may be carry-over from other donors' samples.

The chain is built from TRBV29-1 and TRBJ1-5; TRBD1 matches at 9 bases. After removal of 3 bases from V and 7 bases from J, the junction contained 4 bases not matched to a gene. In germline, CDR1 is SQVTM, CDR2 ANQGSEA. The CDR3 is 13 residues long. The CDR3 region is CSVEDRGYQPQHF. CDR3 in DNA: TGCAGCGTTGAGGACAGGGGATACCAGCCCCAGCATTTT. Variable domain in full (rest from reference TRBV29-1 and TRBJ1-5): SAVISQKPSRDICQRGTSLTIQCQVDSQVTMMFWYRQQPGQSLTLIATANQGSEATYESGFVIDKFPISRPNLTFSTLTVSNMSPEDSSIYLCSVEDRGYQPQHFGDGTRLSIL.

This clonotype was observed a few times. This chain joins TRBV7-6 and TRBJ1-5; 8 bases align to TRBD1. This CDR3 is built from 16 residues. Per the germline V gene, CDR1 is SGHVS and CDR2 is FNYEAQ. V lost 5 bases to trimming and J lost 3 bases; unmatched junction nucleotides: 9. CDR3 sequence: CASSPDQGAFNQPQHF. The DNA of the CDR3 is TGTGCCAGCAGCCCTGATCAGGGGGCCTTCAATCAGCCCCAGCATTTT.

This chain connects TRBV9 to TRBJ2-2, with 15 bases that match TRBD2. Per germline, CDR1 SGDLS and CDR2 YYNGEE. This CDR3 is 17 amino acids long. V gave up 2 bases and J gave up 5 bases; unmatched junction bases: 4. CDR3 in DNA: TGTGCCAGCAGCGTGGGACTAGCGGGGGGCTCAACCGGGGAGCTGTTTTTT. This encodes CASSVGLAGGSTGELFF. The full variable domain, completed using reference TRBV9 and TRBJ2-2, is DSGVTQTPKHLITATGQRVTLRCSPRSGDLSVYWYQQSLDQGLQFLIQYYNGEERAKGNILERFSAQQFPDLHSELNLSSLELGDSALYFCASSVGLAGGSTGELFFGEGSRLTVL.